What follows is one TCR beta chain and its context. What this receptor recognizes is not known. No base quality information exists; no much larger clone differs at one position. Reading the germline V gene gives CDR1 LGHNT and CDR2 FRNRAP. Trimming costs V 0 bases and J 6 bases, and their ends lie 8 bases apart. The CDR3, cysteine through phenylalanine, is 13 amino acids long. Only CDR3 DNA is held: 39 bases, read in frame from base 1. These data belong to a study of technical replicates of blood from a few donors (dated by TCRdb to about 2017). The library was made by the immunoSEQ multiplex PCR assay. The source is immuneACCESS, and TCRdb retained only in-frame sequences with V and J called. Part of the clones is not carried over; for the studies checked, unresolved V genes explain less than half of this, and the remainder is unexplained. The sample table shows some 70,000 clones, and 91% are seen once. The ten biggest clones cover over 4% of the sample.

The sequenced sample consisted of PBMCs. Recombination connected TRBV12-5 to TRBJ1-2, with the D gene too uncertain to name. The TCR was taken from a human donor in good health. Some clones in this sample may be carry-over from other donors' samples. The DNA reads TGTGCTAGTGGTTTGGTGAGTCGTGATGGCTACACCTTC. Translated, this is CASGLVSRDGYTF.